This T cell receptor (beta chain) was sequenced in a study of T cell responses to AZD1222 COVID-19 vaccine. The study's findings and limits: Possibly, clonal diversity was underestimated; donors were largely white British and included more females. Repertoire sampling was restricted to post-peak T cell response timepoints.

As regards this clone: The antigen is not known.

The junction had 5 bases not matched to a gene; V was cut back by 3 bases and J by 7 bases. Germline CDR1 reads SGHRS; CDR2 reads YFSETQ. This CDR3 comprises 14 residues. Sequenced by immunoSEQ multiplex PCR; TCRdb stores in-frame clones only, minus some. The sample yields 89,000 or so clones, around 85% seen once. Here the sequenced sample was peripheral blood, taken on day 0 of AZD1222 vaccination. The rearrangement joins TRBV5-1 to TRBJ2-1, with 9 bases matching TRBD1. This receptor was taken from an adult in good health. CDR3 bases: TGCGCCAGCAGCTGGGGACAGGGCAAGAATGAGCAGTTCTTC. This sequence encodes CASSWGQGKNEQFF.